One T cell receptor beta chain is described in this entry. Its antigen is currently unknown. Germline V gene sequence: CDR1 MNHNS, CDR2 SASEGT. Trimming cost V 6 bases and J 9 bases, with 21 bases left between them. The CDR3 loop spans 15 amino acids. This entry is derived from a study of CD8 T cells in ankylosing spondylitis. Overall study findings and caveats: There was a TCR beta motif, made of fewer than 10 highly homologous variants, that appeared characteristic of ankylosing spondylitis blood. The study looked at matched synovial fluid samples from ankylosing spondylitis patients. Disease-linked clones were reported to be significantly enriched there.

TCRdb ran MiXCR on the 5' RACE reads and lists one entry per CDR3 protein. The sample records 300,000 to 400,000 distinct CDR3 sequences, about 22% being singletons. What was sequenced was blood, either unsorted or a sorted T cell fraction (not recorded which). The TCR originated in a male donor with ankylosing spondylitis. This chain connects TRBV6-1 to TRBJ2-1, with D possibly TRBD2 on 6 matching bases. The CDR3 DNA sequence: TGTGCCAGCAGCCCCATGGACTACCCACTGGGTGAGCAGTTCTTC. As protein: CASSPMDYPLGEQFF.